The 15 T cell receptor beta chains in this list originate from one sample, sequenced in a study of cytomegalovirus exposure and HLA in healthy donors. PCR involved 60 Vbeta and 13 Jbeta primers. Generated by immunoSEQ multiplex PCR, the TCRdb table keeps only in-frame clones and is missing some. The sample holds 200,000 to 250,000 clones, 70% seen once. The sequencing input was PBMCs. Receptors originate from a man in his forties or fifties in good health and CMV-seropositive.

V gene TRBV28 combines with J gene TRBJ1-2; D is possibly TRBD1 (5 bases). In germline, CDR1 is MDHEN, CDR2 SYDVKM. Trimming left V 8 bases short and J 3 bases short, with 10 bases between. CDR3 length: 12 residues. CDR3 amino acids: CASGRGDYGYTF. The CDR3 DNA reads TGTGCCAGCGGGCGGGGGGACTATGGCTACACCTTC.

V and J are TRBV19 and TRBJ2-5, with 10 bases aligning to TRBD1. The V gene's germline CDR1 is LNHDA and CDR2 SQIVND (reference sequence). With 3 bases clipped from V and 5 bases from J, the junction kept 6 bases outside the gene matches. CDR3 length: 15 residues. CDR3 amino acids: CASSIGQGVIETQYF. The CDR3 coding sequence is TGTGCCAGTAGTATTGGACAGGGGGTAATCGAGACCCAGTACTTC.

The chain couples TRBV5-1 to TRBJ1-1, with 9 bases fitting TRBD1. Germline CDR1 and CDR2: SGHRS and YFSETQ. The CDR3 is made up of 15 amino acids. Trimming removed 4 bases from V and 7 bases from J; junction bases left unmatched: 11. CDR3 bases: TGCGCCAGCAGCGGGGGGACAGGGAAAGCACATGAAGCTTTCTTT. It codes for CASSGGTGKAHEAFF.

The chain is built from TRBV2 and TRBJ2-5; D perhaps matches TRBD1 (5 bases). This CDR3 is 13 amino acids long. Per the germline V gene, CDR1 is SNHLY and CDR2 is FYNNEI. The V end was cut by 7 bases, the J end by 4 bases, with 13 bases between. The CDR3 sequence: CASKSQGSETQYF. CDR3 bases: TGTGCCAGCAAATCTCAGGGTTCAGAGACCCAGTACTTC. Supplemented by reference TRBV2 and TRBJ2-5, the full variable domain reads EPEVTQTPSHQVTQMGQEVILRCVPISNHLYFYWYRQILGQKVEFLVSFYNNEISEKSEIFDDQFSVERPDGSNFTLKIRSTKLEDSAMYFCASKSQGSETQYFGPGTRLLVL.

The chain combines TRBV27 with TRBJ1-5; 10 nucleotides line up with TRBD1. J was trimmed by 7 bases and V by 5 bases; bases with no gene match: 5. Germline CDR1 MNHEY, CDR2 SMNVEV (reference sequence). The CDR3 extends over 14 amino acids. The DNA for the CDR3 is TGTGCCAGCAGTCCGGACAGGGGGGGACAGCCCCAGCATTTT. Its translation is CASSPDRGGQPQHF.

The chain recombines TRBV14 with TRBJ1-4; no clear D gene. This CDR3 contains 16 residues. Looked up from germline, CDR1 is SGHDN and CDR2 is FVKESK. V dropped 2 bases and J dropped 0 bases, with 10 bases sitting between them. The CDR3 region has the DNA TGTGCCAGCAGCCAACTACCAGGAACAACTAATGAAAAACTGTTTTTT. Translating it yields CASSQLPGTTNEKLFF.

V usage is TRBV7-6 and J usage is TRBJ1-5, with 9 bases matching TRBD1. The CDR3 length is 15 residues. Germline V lookup: CDR1 SGHVS, CDR2 FNYEAQ. Losses at the gene ends were 5 bases for V and 6 bases for J; bases not matched to a gene: 8. The CDR3 loop reads CASSPGQGRFQPQHF. The CDR3 DNA reads as TGTGCCAGCAGCCCGGGACAGGGTCGGTTTCAGCCCCAGCATTTT.

This clone was seen a handful of times. The chain joins TRBV4-3 to TRBJ1-1, with unresolved D. Germline V CDR1 and CDR2: LGHNA, YSLEER. V dropped 1 base and J dropped 5 bases, with 14 bases sitting between them. The CDR3 has 15 amino acids. This chain's CDR3 is CASSQGSGVETEAFF. CDR3 nucleotide sequence: TGCGCCAGCAGCCAAGGCTCCGGAGTCGAGACTGAAGCTTTCTTT.

This chain joins TRBV9 and TRBJ2-2, with 9 bases lining up with TRBD2. There are 17 residues in the CDR3. J gave up 6 bases and V 4 bases, and 13 bases lay outside the gene matches. CDR1 SGDLS and CDR2 YYNGEE come from the germline V gene. As DNA, the CDR3 is TGTGCCAGCAGCTCTTCCGGGACTAGCCGGTGGGCCGGGGAGCTGTTTTTT. It is translated as CASSSSGTSRWAGELFF.

A note on this clone: Other DNA sequences in the same sample also yield this CDR3. The rearrangement links TRBV6-5 to TRBJ1-5; unclear D gene. CDR1 is MNHEY, CDR2 SVGAGI, per germline. Trimming cost V 2 bases and J 4 bases, with 6 bases left between them. The CDR3 has 13 amino acids. DNA for the CDR3: TGTGCCAGCAGTTACGGCGGGAATCAGCCCCAGCATTTT. This gives the protein CASSYGGNQPQHF.

The V gene is TRBV5-1, the J gene TRBJ2-5; D is possibly TRBD2 (6 bases). V was pared by 2 bases and J by 1 base, with 12 bases between. This CDR3 has 15 residues. Germline V lookup: CDR1 SGHRS, CDR2 YFSETQ. The CDR3 DNA sequence: TGCGCCAGCAGCTTTGTGGGTAGCGGCCAAGAGACCCAGTACTTC. Translated: CASSFVGSGQETQYF. Full variable domain (outside the CDR3, taken from reference TRBV5-1 and TRBJ2-5): KAGVTQTPRYLIKTRGQQVTLSCSPISGHRSVSWYQQTPGQGLQFLFEYFSETQRNKGNFPGRFSGRQFSNSRSEMNVSTLELGDSALYLCASSFVGSGQETQYFGPGTRLLVL.

This rearrangement joins TRBV7-8 to TRBJ1-5, with D possibly TRBD1 on 5 matching bases. Looked up from germline, CDR1 is SGHVS and CDR2 is FQNEAQ. This CDR3 contains 14 residues. V lost 1 base, J lost 4 bases, and 8 bases lay in between. CDR3 nucleotide sequence: TGTGCCAGCAGCTTAGGTGGGGCGAATCAGCCCCAGCATTTT. Its protein product is CASSLGGANQPQHF.

The chain is built from TRBV6-1 and TRBJ2-6; a possible D gene is TRBD1 (6 bases). The CDR3 is 16 amino acids. Germline assignment: CDR1 MNHNS and CDR2 SASEGT. Trimming took 0 bases from V and 4 from J, leaving 10 bases between them. This CDR3 reads CASSEASGAGANVLTF. CDR3 coding DNA: TGTGCCAGCAGTGAAGCGTCAGGGGCCGGGGCCAACGTCCTGACTTTC.

This clone was seen a single time. The chain uses TRBV28 and TRBJ2-5, with 9 bases that match TRBD1. Germline loops: CDR1 MDHEN, CDR2 SYDVKM. This CDR3 is 15 amino acids long. The J segment lost 4 bases and the V segment lost 6 bases, leaving 9 bases of the junction unmatched. The CDR3 bases are TGTGCCAGCAGACGAGCCGGGACAGGGCTAGAGACCCAGTACTTC. This translates into CASRRAGTGLETQYF.

The chain joins TRBV28 to TRBJ1-5, with D unresolved. V lost 3 bases to trimming and J lost 5 bases, with 11 bases between them. The CDR3 runs to 14 residues. Germline-derived CDR1 and CDR2 are MDHEN and SYDVKM. The CDR3 is CASSFNFQDQPQHF. CDR3 coding DNA: TGTGCCAGCAGTTTCAATTTTCAGGATCAGCCCCAGCATTTT.